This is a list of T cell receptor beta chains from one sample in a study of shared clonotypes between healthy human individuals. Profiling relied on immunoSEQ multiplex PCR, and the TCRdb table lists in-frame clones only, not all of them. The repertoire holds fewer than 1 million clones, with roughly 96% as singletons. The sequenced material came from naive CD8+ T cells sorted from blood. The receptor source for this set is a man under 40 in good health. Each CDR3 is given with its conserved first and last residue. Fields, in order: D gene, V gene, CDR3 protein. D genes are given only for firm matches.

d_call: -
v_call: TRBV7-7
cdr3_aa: CASSLGKFAEQYF

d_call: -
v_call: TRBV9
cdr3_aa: CASSVGVSGRMNTEAFF

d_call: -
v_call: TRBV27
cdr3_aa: CASSVGRSSYEQYF

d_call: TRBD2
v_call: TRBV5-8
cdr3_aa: CASSTLSGRTPGELFF

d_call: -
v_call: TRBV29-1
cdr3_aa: CSVGGSAFYEQYF

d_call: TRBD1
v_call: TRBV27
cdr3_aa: CASSLSMGDRGLDEQFF

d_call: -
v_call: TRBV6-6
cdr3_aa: CASRSKGAGNTIYF

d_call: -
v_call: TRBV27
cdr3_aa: CASGGGSYNEQFF

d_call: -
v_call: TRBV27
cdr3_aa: CASSGTGTLTF

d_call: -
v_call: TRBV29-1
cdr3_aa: CSVDRGAGNEQYF

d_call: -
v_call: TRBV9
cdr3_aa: CASTEYGSGVEAFF

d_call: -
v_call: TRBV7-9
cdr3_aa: CASSQGTDTQYF

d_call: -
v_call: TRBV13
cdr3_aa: CASSPPDTGSYEQYF

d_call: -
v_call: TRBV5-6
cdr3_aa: CASSLGASAQFF

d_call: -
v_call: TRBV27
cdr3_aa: CASSLSAWTMTSTDTQYF